The 12 T cell receptor beta chains reported below all come from one sample, sequenced in a study of STAT3 mutations in large granular lymphocyte leukemia. The table came from immunoSEQ multiplex PCR; TCRdb's copy has only in-frame clones and leaves some out. Of 5,000 to 7,000 clones listed, more than 45% are singletons. These TCRs' antigens remain unknown. Regarding the study as a whole: Every T-LGLL patient had at least one immunodominant TCRbeta clonotype.

Specimen: peripheral blood mononuclear cells. Every receptor here comes from a woman in her sixties or seventies with T-cell large granular lymphocyte leukemia. Some clones in this sample may be carry-over from other donors' samples.

The genes are TRBV6-1 and TRBJ2-7; 9 bases are shared with TRBD1. J lost 0 bases, V lost 4 bases, and 10 bases had no gene match. CDR1 is MNHNS and CDR2 is SASEGT in the germline V gene. This CDR3 region has 17 residues. CDR3 in DNA: TGTGCCAGCAGTGCGGGAGCAGGACAGGGGAGCTCCTACGAGCAGTACTTC. This encodes CASSAGAGQGSSYEQYF.

The CDR3 region has the DNA TGCGCCAGCAGAGCAGGGACCTATACGAAGGTCGAGCAGTACTTC. It is translated as CASRAGTYTKVEQYF. The rearrangement links TRBV5-1 to TRBJ2-7, with D possibly being TRBD1 or TRBD2 (5 bases each). CDR3 length equals 15 residues. Germline CDR1 reads SGHRS; CDR2 reads YFSETQ. Trimming removed 5 bases at V and 6 bases at J, with 21 bases between.

This clone was recorded only once. The chain joins TRBV7-9 to TRBJ1-5, with D unclear. The CDR3 contains 16 residues. Trimming removed 5 bases from V and 5 bases from J, with 19 bases in between. Germline assignment: CDR1 SEHNR and CDR2 FQNEAQ (reference sequence). The CDR3 loop is CASSPPGLSSHQPQHF. The CDR3 DNA is TGTGCCAGCAGCCCTCCGGGTCTTAGCTCCCATCAGCCCCAGCATTTT.

A few counts support this clone. This sequence joins TRBV30 and TRBJ2-5, with 10 nucleotides matching TRBD2. This CDR3 contains 16 residues. Losses at the gene ends were 3 bases for V and 2 bases for J; bases not matched to a gene: 9. Germline loops: CDR1 GTSNPN, CDR2 SVGIG (reference sequence). The CDR3 coding sequence is TGTGCCTGGAGGGGGAATAGCGGGAGGATACAAGAGACCCAGTACTTC. Translated: CAWRGNSGRIQETQYF.

The chain has TRBV5-1 and TRBJ1-1, with 10 nucleotides matching TRBD1. This CDR3 has 17 residues. Per the germline V gene, CDR1 is SGHRS and CDR2 is YFSETQ. The trim removed 0 bases at V and 3 bases at J, leaving 8 bases unmatched. CDR3 bases: TGCGCCAGCAGCTTGGAGGGACAGGGGTATGAGGACACTGAAGCTTTCTTT. This encodes CASSLEGQGYEDTEAFF.

The chain links TRBV7-9 to TRBJ2-4, with 7 bases matching TRBD1. V gave up 3 bases and J gave up 13 bases; unmatched junction bases: 3. CDR1 and CDR2 (germline): SEHNR, FQNEAQ (reference sequence). The CDR3 consists of 11 residues. This CDR3 reads CASSLGQLQYF. The CDR3 coding sequence is TGTGCCAGCAGCTTGGGACAGTTACAGTACTTC.

The chain employs TRBV27 and TRBJ1-5, with D perhaps TRBD1 (6 bases). V lost 6 bases and J 6 bases, leaving 12 bases between the germline ends. This CDR3 contains 13 residues. CDR1 MNHEY and CDR2 SMNVEV come from the germline V gene (reference sequence). This chain's CDR3 is CASRQGFGQPQHF. The CDR3 DNA is TGTGCCAGCAGACAGGGTTTCGGTCAGCCCCAGCATTTT.

The V gene is TRBV5-1, the J gene TRBJ2-4; a weak D match, TRBD1 (6 bases). Germline CDR1 SGHRS, CDR2 YFSETQ. The ends were cut back, 2 bases at V and 1 base at J, with 13 bases in the middle. The CDR3 totals 16 residues. CDR3 bases: TGCGCCAGCAGCTTCAATTCAAGGGGGGCCAAAAACATTCAGTACTTC. It is translated as CASSFNSRGAKNIQYF.

By its share, this clone is medium-sized. The chain is built from TRBV27 and TRBJ2-3; possible D gene TRBD2, 6 bases. This CDR3 is 13 amino acids long. V was shortened by 5 bases and J by 5 bases, with 11 bases between the two germline ends. Per the germline V gene, CDR1 is MNHEY and CDR2 is SMNVEV (reference sequence). The CDR3 reads CASSPGLQDTQYF. The CDR3 bases are TGTGCCAGCAGTCCGGGACTTCAAGATACGCAGTATTTT.

The chain links TRBV18 to TRBJ1-1, with 11 bases that match TRBD1. Germline trimming cut 3 bases from V and 6 bases from J; bases unmatched to any gene: 15. This CDR3 is 18 amino acids long. Germline values: CDR1 KGHSH, CDR2 LQKENI. The CDR3 here is CASSPLEGTGGLVPEAFF. In DNA form, the CDR3 reads TGTGCCAGCTCACCGTTGGAGGGGACAGGGGGTTTGGTGCCTGAAGCTTTCTTT.

This chain uses TRBV29-1 with TRBJ1-2, with D hard to call. V gave up 7 bases and J gave up 3 bases, with 6 bases separating them. CDR1 SQVTM and CDR2 ANQGSEA come from the germline V gene. This CDR3 is 10 amino acids long. CDR3 sequence: CSAGDYGYTF. The CDR3 bases are TGCAGCGCGGGAGACTATGGCTACACCTTC.

The chain employs TRBV19 and TRBJ2-7; D call uncertain. Trimming pared 9 bases from V and 4 bases from J, leaving 16 bases between. Germline V gene data show CDR1 as LNHDA and CDR2 as SQIVND (reference sequence). The CDR3 extends over 13 amino acids. This CDR3 is CASSPTLGYEQYF. In nucleotides, the CDR3 is TGTGCCAGCTCTCCCACCCTAGGGTACGAGCAGTACTTC.